These 12 T cell receptor beta chains were all obtained from the same sample, sequenced in a study of shared clonotypes between healthy human individuals. Data came from immunoSEQ multiplex PCR; TCRdb stores just in-frame clones and leaves some out. The table lists over 950,000 clones, roughly 80% of them singletons. The sample comprised memory CD4+ T cells from PBMCs. The subset is: CD45RA-negative fraction. Receptor source: a young man in good health. Some clones in this sample may be carry-over from other donors' samples.

The chain is built from TRBV7-2 and TRBJ2-7; D possibly corresponds to TRBD2 (5 bases). V was trimmed by 2 bases and J by 1 base, leaving 9 bases between them. Germline V gene data show CDR1 as SGHTA and CDR2 as FQGNSA. The CDR3 contains 14 residues. CDR3: CASSLWERSYEQYF. DNA for the CDR3: TGTGCCAGCAGCTTATGGGAGCGATCCTACGAGCAGTACTTC.

This clone was counted many times. This chain connects TRBV12-2 to TRBJ2-3; TRBD2, the table's D call, was not compared with the DNA. TRBV12-2 is a listed pseudogene. The CDR3 consists of 18 residues. In DNA form, the CDR3 reads TGTGCAAGTCGCCCCGGACAGGGTAGGACTAGCGGGGCAGATACGCAGTATTTT. Its translation is CASRPGQGRTSGADTQYF.

This rearrangement joins TRBV18 to TRBJ1-1, with D tentatively TRBD1 (6 bases). CDR1 and CDR2 from the germline V gene are KGHSH and LQKENI. V lost 4 bases and J lost 4, with 16 bases in between. There are 15 residues in the CDR3. CDR3 protein: CASSRPQGGSTEAFF. The CDR3 region has the DNA TGTGCCAGCTCACGTCCACAGGGAGGGAGCACTGAAGCTTTCTTT.

This sequence joins TRBV5-4 and TRBJ1-1, with 8 bases lining up with TRBD1. V lost 0 bases to trimming and J lost 0 bases; unmatched junction nucleotides: 10. The CDR3 has 18 amino acids. In germline, CDR1 is SGHNT, CDR2 YYREEE (reference sequence). The CDR3 coding sequence is TGTGCCAGCAGCTTGGGGCAGGGGGCGGCCCCCATGAACACTGAAGCTTTCTTT. This gives the protein CASSLGQGAAPMNTEAFF. The variable domain in full, completed from reference TRBV5-4 and TRBJ1-1, reads ETGVTQSPTHLIKTRGQQVTLRCSSQSGHNTVSWYQQALGQGPQFIFQYYREEENGRGNFPPRFSGLQFPNYSSELNVNALELDDSALYLCASSLGQGAAPMNTEAFFGQGTRLTVV.

The CDR3 protein is CASSPRDRGTYEQYF. As DNA, the CDR3 is TGTGCCAGCTCACCACGGGACAGGGGGACCTACGAGCAGTACTTC. V is TRBV18 and J is TRBJ2-7; 11 nucleotides align to TRBD1. CDR3 length equals 15 residues. Germline V CDR1 and CDR2: KGHSH, LQKENI. V was clipped by 1 base and J by 2 bases; unmatched bases: 1.

This clone was recorded a few times. The chain joins TRBV14 to TRBJ2-7; D is uncertain. The CDR3 covers 14 residues. CDR1 SGHDN and CDR2 FVKESK come from the germline V gene. The V and J ends lost 0 bases and 5 bases respectively, with 11 bases between them. The CDR3 spells CASSQDIGFDEQYF. CDR3 in DNA: TGTGCCAGCAGCCAAGATATTGGATTTGACGAGCAGTACTTC.

This chain connects TRBV4-1 to TRBJ2-7, with 11 bases fitting TRBD1. CDR3 length equals 17 residues. Germline assignment: CDR1 MGHRA and CDR2 YSYEKL. With V trimmed by 2 bases and J by 0 bases, 6 bases remained unmatched. CDR3 in DNA: TGCGCCAGCAGCCAATTACCCGGGACAGGGGGCTCCTACGAGCAGTACTTC. This sequence encodes CASSQLPGTGGSYEQYF.

The chain is built from TRBV6-5 and TRBJ2-5, with D perhaps TRBD1 (6 bases). The V and J ends lost 7 bases and 3 bases respectively, with 12 bases between them. The germline V gene has CDR1 MNHEY and CDR2 SVGAGI. The CDR3 covers 13 residues. For the CDR3, the DNA is TGTGCCAGCACCAGGGGCTCTAAAGAGACCCAGTACTTC. Its protein is CASTRGSKETQYF.

The chain recombines TRBV28 with TRBJ1-1; D is undetermined. The CDR3 has 11 amino acids. Trimming took 10 bases from V and 1 from J, leaving 7 bases between them. Germline lookup yields CDR1 MDHEN and CDR2 SYDVKM. In nucleotides, the CDR3 is TGTGCCACCACACGGAACACTGAAGCTTTCTTT. Translated: CATTRNTEAFF.

V and J are TRBV4-1 and TRBJ1-2; 7 bases are shared with TRBD1. Germline values: CDR1 MGHRA, CDR2 YSYEKL. Unmatched junction bases numbered 10, after V lost 1 base and J lost 2 bases. The CDR3 is 17 amino acids. The CDR3: CASSQAQRDRSNYGYTF. Here the CDR3 DNA reads TGCGCCAGCAGCCAAGCACAACGGGACAGATCCAACTATGGCTACACCTTC.

The rearrangement uses TRBV29-1 and TRBJ2-1, with 7 bases identical to TRBD1. The J segment lost 8 bases and the V segment lost 8 bases, leaving 9 bases of the junction unmatched. Germline CDR1 reads SQVTM; CDR2 reads ANQGSEA. CDR3 length: 12 residues. DNA for the CDR3: TGCAGCATACAGGGGTCTGCCTATGAGCAGTTCTTC. Its translation is CSIQGSAYEQFF.

This clone was observed many times. The J gene is TRBJ2-3, the V gene TRBV11-2, with 10 bases lining up with TRBD1. V lost 5 bases, J lost 6 bases, and 5 bases stayed unmatched. The CDR3 covers 14 residues. CDR1 is SGHAT and CDR2 is FQNNGV in the germline V gene. CDR3 nucleotide sequence: TGTGCCAGCAGCCCATGGACAGGGGGGGATACGCAGTATTTT. Translation: CASSPWTGGDTQYF.